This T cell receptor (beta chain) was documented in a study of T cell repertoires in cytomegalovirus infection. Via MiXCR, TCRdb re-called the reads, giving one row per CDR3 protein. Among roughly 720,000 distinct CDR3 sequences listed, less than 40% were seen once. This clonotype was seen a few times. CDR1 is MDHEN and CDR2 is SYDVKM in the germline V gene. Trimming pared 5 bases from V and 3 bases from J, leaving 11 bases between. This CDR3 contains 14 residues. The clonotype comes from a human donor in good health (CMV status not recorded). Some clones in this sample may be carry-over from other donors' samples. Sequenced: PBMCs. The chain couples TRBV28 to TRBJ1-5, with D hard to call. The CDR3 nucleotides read TGTGCCAGCAGTACGCACAAGGACAATCAGCCCCAGCATTTT. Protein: CASSTHKDNQPQHF.